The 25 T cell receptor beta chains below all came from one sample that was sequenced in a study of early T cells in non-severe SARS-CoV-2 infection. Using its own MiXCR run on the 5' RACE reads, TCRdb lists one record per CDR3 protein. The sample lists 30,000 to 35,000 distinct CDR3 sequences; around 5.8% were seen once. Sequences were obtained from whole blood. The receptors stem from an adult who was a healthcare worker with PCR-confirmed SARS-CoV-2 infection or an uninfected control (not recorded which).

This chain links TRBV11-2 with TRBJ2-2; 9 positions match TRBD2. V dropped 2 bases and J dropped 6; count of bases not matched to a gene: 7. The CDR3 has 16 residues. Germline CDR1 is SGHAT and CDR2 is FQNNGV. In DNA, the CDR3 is TGTGCCAGCAGCTTATATAGCGGGAGTCCGCCCGGGGAGCTGTTTTTT. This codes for CASSLYSGSPPGELFF.

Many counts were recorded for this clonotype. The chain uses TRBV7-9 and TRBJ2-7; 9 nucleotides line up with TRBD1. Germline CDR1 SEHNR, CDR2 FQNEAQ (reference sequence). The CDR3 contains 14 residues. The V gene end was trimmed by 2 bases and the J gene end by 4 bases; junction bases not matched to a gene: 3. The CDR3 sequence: CASSLPGQGYEQYV. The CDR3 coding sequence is TGTGCCAGCAGCTTACCAGGACAGGGGTACGAGCAGTACGTC.

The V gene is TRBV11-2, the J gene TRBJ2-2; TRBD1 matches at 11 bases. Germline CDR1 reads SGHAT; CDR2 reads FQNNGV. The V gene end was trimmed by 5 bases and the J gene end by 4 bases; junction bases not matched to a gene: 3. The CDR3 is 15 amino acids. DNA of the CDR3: TGTGCCAGCAGCCCTGGGACAGGGGGCACCGGGGAGCTGTTTTTT. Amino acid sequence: CASSPGTGGTGELFF.

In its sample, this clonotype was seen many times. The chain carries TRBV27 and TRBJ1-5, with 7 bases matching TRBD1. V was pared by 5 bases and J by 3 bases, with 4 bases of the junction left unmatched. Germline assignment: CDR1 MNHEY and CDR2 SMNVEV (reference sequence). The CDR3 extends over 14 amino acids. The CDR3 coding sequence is TGTGCCAGCAGTCCCGGACAGGTCAATCAGCCCCAGCATTTT. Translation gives CASSPGQVNQPQHF.

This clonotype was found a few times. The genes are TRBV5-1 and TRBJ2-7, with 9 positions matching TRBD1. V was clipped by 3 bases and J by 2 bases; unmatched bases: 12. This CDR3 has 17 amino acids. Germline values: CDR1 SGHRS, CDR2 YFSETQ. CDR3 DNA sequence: TGCGCCAGCAGCTCGAGGCCCACCGGGACAGGGCCCTACGAGCAGTACTTC. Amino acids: CASSSRPTGTGPYEQYF.

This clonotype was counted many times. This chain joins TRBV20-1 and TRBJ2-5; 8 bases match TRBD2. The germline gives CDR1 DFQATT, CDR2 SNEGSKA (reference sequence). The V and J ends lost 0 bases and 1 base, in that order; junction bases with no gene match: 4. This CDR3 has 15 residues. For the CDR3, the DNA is TGCAGTGCTAGAGACCTAGCGGGTCCCCAAGAGACCCAGTACTTC. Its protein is CSARDLAGPQETQYF.

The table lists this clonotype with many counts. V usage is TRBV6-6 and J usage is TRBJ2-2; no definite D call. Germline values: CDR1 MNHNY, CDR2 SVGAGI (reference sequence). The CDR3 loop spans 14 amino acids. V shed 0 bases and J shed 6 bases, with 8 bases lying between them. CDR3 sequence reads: CASSYSTDAGELFF. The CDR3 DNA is TGTGCCAGCAGTTACTCGACCGACGCCGGGGAGCTGTTTTTT.

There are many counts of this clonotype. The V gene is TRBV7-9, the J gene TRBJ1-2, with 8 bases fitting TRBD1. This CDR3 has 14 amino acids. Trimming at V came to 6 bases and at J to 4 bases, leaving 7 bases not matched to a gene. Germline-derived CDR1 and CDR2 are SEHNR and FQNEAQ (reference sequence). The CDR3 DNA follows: TGTGCCAGCAGTCTCGGACAGGGATCCTATGGCTACACCTTC. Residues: CASSLGQGSYGYTF.

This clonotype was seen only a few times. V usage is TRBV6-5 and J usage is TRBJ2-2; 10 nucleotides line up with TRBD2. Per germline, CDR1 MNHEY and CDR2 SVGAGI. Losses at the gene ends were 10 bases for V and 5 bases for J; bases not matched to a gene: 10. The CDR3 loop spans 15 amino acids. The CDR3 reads CAIRASGGGTGELFF. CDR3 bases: TGTGCCATCCGGGCTAGCGGGGGAGGGACCGGGGAGCTGTTTTTT.

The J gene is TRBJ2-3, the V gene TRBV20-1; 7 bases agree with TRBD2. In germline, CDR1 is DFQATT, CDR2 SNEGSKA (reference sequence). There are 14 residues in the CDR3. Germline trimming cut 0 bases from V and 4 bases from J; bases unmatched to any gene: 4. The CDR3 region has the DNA TGCAGTGCTAGAGATGGCGGGAGCTCAGATACGCAGTATTTT. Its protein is CSARDGGSSDTQYF.

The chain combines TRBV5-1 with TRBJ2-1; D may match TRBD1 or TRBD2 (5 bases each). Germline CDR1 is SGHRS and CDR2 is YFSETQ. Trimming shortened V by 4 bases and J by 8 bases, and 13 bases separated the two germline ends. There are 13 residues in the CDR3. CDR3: CASSPSRGHEQFF. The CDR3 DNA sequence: TGCGCCAGCAGCCCCTCCCGGGGCCATGAGCAGTTCTTC.

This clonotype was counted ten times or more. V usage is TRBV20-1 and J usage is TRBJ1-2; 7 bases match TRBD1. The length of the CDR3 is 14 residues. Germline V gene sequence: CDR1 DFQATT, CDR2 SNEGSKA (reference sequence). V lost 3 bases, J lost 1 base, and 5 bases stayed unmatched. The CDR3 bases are TGCAGTGCTAGTGGGACAGAGATTAACTATGGCTACACCTTC. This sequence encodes CSASGTEINYGYTF.

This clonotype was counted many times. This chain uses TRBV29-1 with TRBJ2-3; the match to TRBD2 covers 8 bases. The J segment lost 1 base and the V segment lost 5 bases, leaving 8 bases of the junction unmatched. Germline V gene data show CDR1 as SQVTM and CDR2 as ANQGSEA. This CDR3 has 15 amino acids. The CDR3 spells CSVPLAGYRTDTQYF. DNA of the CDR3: TGCAGCGTTCCCCTAGCGGGCTACCGCACAGATACGCAGTATTTT.

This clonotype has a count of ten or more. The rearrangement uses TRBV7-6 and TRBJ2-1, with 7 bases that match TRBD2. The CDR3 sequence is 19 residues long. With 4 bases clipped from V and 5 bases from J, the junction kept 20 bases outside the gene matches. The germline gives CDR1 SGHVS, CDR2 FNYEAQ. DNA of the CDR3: TGTGCCAGCAGCTCATCGCACCTCAGGACTAGTGGGGGGAACAATGAGCAGTTCTTC. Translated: CASSSSHLRTSGGNNEQFF.

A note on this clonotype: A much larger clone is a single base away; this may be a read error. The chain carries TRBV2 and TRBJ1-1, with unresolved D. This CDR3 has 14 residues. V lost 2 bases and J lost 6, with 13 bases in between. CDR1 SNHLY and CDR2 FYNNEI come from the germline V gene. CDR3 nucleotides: TGTGCCAGCAGTGAAACGAAATACCGATCTGAAGCTTTCTTT. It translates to CASSETKYRSEAFF.

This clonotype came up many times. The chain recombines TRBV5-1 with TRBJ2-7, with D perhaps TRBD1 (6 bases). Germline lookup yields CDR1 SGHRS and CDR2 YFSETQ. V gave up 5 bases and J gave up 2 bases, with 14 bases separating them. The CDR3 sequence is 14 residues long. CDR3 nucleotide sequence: TGCGCCAGCAGGTTAACAGGGACGACCTACGAGCAGTACTTC. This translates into CASRLTGTTYEQYF.

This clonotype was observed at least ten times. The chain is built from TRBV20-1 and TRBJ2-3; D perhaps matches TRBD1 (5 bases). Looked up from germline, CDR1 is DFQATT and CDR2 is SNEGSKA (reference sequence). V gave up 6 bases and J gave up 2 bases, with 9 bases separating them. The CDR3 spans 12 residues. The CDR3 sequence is CSARVLTDTQYF. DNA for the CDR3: TGCAGTGCCAGGGTCCTCACAGATACGCAGTATTTT.

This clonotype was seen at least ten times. DNA for the CDR3: TGCAGTGCTAGTGGGGGGTATACTGGAAACACCATATATTTT. Protein sequence: CSASGGYTGNTIYF. The chain employs TRBV20-1 and TRBJ1-3; weak D call: TRBD1 (5 bases). Trimming took off 3 bases at V and 2 bases at J, with 11 bases between the two ends. In germline, CDR1 is DFQATT, CDR2 SNEGSKA (reference sequence). The CDR3 is 14 amino acids.

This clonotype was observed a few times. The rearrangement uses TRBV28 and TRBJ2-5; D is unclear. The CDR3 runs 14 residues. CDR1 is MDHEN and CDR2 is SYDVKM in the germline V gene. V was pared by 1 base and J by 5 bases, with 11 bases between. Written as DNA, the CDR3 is TGTGCCAGCAGTTTATCCGCGGTTATGGAGACCCAGTACTTC. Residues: CASSLSAVMETQYF.

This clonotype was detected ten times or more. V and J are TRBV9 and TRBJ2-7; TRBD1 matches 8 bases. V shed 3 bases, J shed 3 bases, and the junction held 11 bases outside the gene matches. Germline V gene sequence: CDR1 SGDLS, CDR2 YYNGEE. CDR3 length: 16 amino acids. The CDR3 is CASSADTGGYRYEQYF. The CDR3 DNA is TGTGCCAGCAGCGCAGACACAGGGGGTTACCGCTACGAGCAGTACTTC.

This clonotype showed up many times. DNA of the CDR3: TGTGCCAGCAGTCCCCGACAGACTTACTTTTACGAGCAGTACTTC. Translating gives CASSPRQTYFYEQYF. The V and J genes are TRBV27 and TRBJ2-7; D might be TRBD1 (5 bases). CDR1 is MNHEY and CDR2 is SMNVEV in the germline V gene (reference sequence). Trimming left V 5 bases short and J 4 bases short, with 18 bases between. The CDR3 covers 15 residues.

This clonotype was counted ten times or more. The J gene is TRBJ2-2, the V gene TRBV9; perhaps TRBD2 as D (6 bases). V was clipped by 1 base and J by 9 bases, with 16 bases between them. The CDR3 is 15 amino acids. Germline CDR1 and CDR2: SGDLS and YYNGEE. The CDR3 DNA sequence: TGTGCCAGCAGCGTATCGGCAGGGAGGAACTGGGAGCTGTTTTTT. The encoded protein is CASSVSAGRNWELFF.

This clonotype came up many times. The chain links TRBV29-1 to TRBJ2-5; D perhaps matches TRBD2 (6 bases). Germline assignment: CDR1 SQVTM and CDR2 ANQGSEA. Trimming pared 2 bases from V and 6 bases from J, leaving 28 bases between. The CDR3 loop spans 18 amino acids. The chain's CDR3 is CSVELLIPGPLGGKTQYF. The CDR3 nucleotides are TGCAGCGTTGAACTCCTTATTCCGGGACCCCTGGGAGGCAAGACCCAGTACTTC. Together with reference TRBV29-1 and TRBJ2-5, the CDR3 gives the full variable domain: SAVISQKPSRDICQRGTSLTIQCQVDSQVTMMFWYRQQPGQSLTLIATANQGSEATYESGFVIDKFPISRPNLTFSTLTVSNMSPEDSSIYLCSVELLIPGPLGGKTQYFGPGTRLLVL.

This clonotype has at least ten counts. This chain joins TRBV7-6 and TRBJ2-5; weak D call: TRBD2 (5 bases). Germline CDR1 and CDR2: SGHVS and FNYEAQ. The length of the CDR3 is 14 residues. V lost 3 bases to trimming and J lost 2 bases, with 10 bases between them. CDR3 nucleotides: TGTGCCAGCAGCTTCTCAGGCGGGCAAGAGACCCAGTACTTC. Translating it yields CASSFSGGQETQYF.

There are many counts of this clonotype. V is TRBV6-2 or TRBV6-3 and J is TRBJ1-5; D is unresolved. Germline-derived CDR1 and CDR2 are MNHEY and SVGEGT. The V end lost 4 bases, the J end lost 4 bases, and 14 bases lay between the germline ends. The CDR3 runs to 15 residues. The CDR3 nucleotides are TGTGCCAGCAGTTTCGCTAGGGTGGGGAATCAGCCCCAGCATTTT. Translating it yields CASSFARVGNQPQHF.